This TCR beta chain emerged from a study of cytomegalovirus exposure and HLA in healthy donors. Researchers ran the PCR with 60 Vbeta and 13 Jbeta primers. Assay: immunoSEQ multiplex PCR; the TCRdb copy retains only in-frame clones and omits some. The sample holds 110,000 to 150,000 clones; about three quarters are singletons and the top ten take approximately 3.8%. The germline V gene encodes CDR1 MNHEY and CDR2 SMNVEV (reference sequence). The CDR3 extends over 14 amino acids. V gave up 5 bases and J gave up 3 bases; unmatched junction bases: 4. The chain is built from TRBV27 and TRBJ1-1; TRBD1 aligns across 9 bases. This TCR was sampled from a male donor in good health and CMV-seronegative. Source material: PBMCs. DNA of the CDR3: TGTGCCAGCAGTGGGGACAGGGCGGACACTGAAGCTTTCTTT. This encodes CASSGDRADTEAFF.